This section outlines one TCR beta chain sequence together with its context. Its matching antigen is unknown. This record belongs to a study of shared clonotypes between healthy human individuals. Study at large: A donor's plate count was three for CD4 naive and three for CD4 memory; CD8 naive had two and CD8 memory one.

The authors ran the assay at deep level. The authors split each subset's genomic DNA evenly across several immunoSEQ plates. The table came from immunoSEQ multiplex PCR; TCRdb's copy has only in-frame clones and leaves some out. The sample shows roughly 2.2 million clones, approximately 95% of them seen only once. CDR1 is MGHRA and CDR2 is YSYEKL in the germline V gene. The CDR3 is made up of 16 amino acids. V was clipped by 3 bases and J by 4 bases, with 18 bases between them. Study-level findings and limits: Among the subsets, naive ones generally showed larger estimated richness than memory ones.

The chain is built from TRBV4-1 and TRBJ2-5; D possibly corresponds to TRBD2 (5 bases). The source material was naive CD4+ T cells from PBMCs. Subset described: CD45RA+ positively selected. This TCR derives from a man between 18 and 29 years old in good health. Some clones in this sample may be carry-over from other donors' samples. CDR3 loop: CASSHNIATAGETQYF. CDR3 DNA: TGCGCCAGCAGCCATAACATTGCGACGGCGGGAGAGACCCAGTACTTC.